The text below deals with one T cell receptor (beta chain). Its recognized antigen is unknown. One base away there is no much larger clone; base qualities are not given. The CDR3 regions of human TCRbeta chains were analyzed by immunosequencing. On the study's bioinformatics: TCRs in the repertoires were compared against a reference library of SARS-CoV-2-specific TCRs that had been generated with the MIRA antigen-specificity platform. Breadth meant the fraction of unique TCRs that were SARS-CoV-2-associated, whereas depth meant the fraction of total T cells that were SARS-CoV-2-associated. Using the MIRA data, each spike-specific TCR was mapped to the spike region that the TCR reacts to and placed in a CD4 or CD8 class. Log10-transformed breadth and depth values were compared by one-way ANOVA with Sidak's multiple comparisons tests. The clones in this table, taken by TCRdb from immuneACCESS, are in-frame only. Not every clone is retained; where verified, under half of the shortfall comes from an unresolved V gene, and the cause of the rest is unknown. Clone size and V and J calls were adopted from that table, with D and trimming inferred from the DNA. In all, the sample holds 110,000 to 150,000 clones, and around 89% of those were seen once. 1.6% of the sample belongs to the ten largest clones.

Interpreted using the paper, the time point label stands for: baseline before first vaccination. The vaccinee samples were drawn from two UK trials, COV001 and COV002, one of which was a single-blind randomized controlled phase 2/3 trial testing AZD1222 (ChAdOx1 nCoV-19) in healthy adults. Trial participant PBMC samples were collected at day 0 and day 28 after the second dose for TCRbeta chain sequencing. The data are from a study of T cell responses to AZD1222 COVID-19 vaccine listed by TCRdb under 2021. Broadly, across the study: AZD1222 recipients with second doses at about 4 weeks or about 12 weeks were pooled, because spike-specific TCR depth and breadth did not differ between schedules. Trial participants were enrolled by age into 18-55, 56-69 and 70-plus year subgroups, with around 150, 28 and 57 TCR-sequenced participants respectively. TCR sequencing was performed for 230 to 250 trial participants, of whom around 200 were given two doses of AZD1222 and around 25 were given two doses of MenACWY control vaccine.

Broader findings and caveats from the paper: Vaccine-associated CD4 TCRs spanned the whole spike protein, with dominant responses in regions 160-218 and 743-854. Because no samples from the day 14 peak response were available, repertoires could be characterized only after the peak T cell response. Epitopes outside the regions mutated in the B.1.351 and B.1.1.7 variants were reportedly recognized by nearly half of the unique spike-specific TCRs. In the small 56-69-year group, the increase in depth fell short of significance, most likely because of low power. After two AZD1222 doses, both the breadth and the depth of spike-specific TCRs were significantly higher than at day 0 and than in MenACWY recipients. Most participants were white British and females outnumbered males, and the authors suggested that clonal diversity may have been underestimated. Only 5 to 7 AZD1222 recipients were SARS-CoV-2 seropositive at baseline, limiting conclusions about previously exposed vaccinees.

The sequence was collected from an adult in good health. Source: peripheral blood, taken on day 0 of AZD1222 vaccination.

In nucleotides, the sequence is TGTGCCACCAGTGATCGAGGAGACCAAGAGACCCAGTACTTC. It codes for CATSDRGDQETQYF. The V gene is TRBV24-1 and the J gene is TRBJ2-5, with the D gene too uncertain to name. Deletion took 3 bases off V and 0 bases off J, with a span of 7 bases between the germline ends. CDR1 and CDR2 are drawn from the germline V gene: KGHDR, SFDVKD. From the cysteine through the phenylalanine, the CDR3 covers 14 amino acids. Only CDR3 DNA remains: 42 bases, in frame from the first base.